A selection of T cell receptor beta chains follows, all from one sample in a study of regulatory T cells in long-lasting Graves disease. One entry per CDR3 protein results from TCRdb running MiXCR on the multiplex PCR reads. The table has fewer than 650,000 distinct CDR3 sequences, about 16% seen once. The sample was also linked to a second study, of T cells in Graves' hyperthyroidism and ophthalmopathy.

Sequencing used peripheral blood mononuclear cells (PBMCs), obtained at new diagnosis, from a patient treated with antithyroid drugs. The receptors were gathered from a man aged 18-30 years with Graves disease. Both conserved end residues are part of each CDR3. A D gene is named only where the DNA matches it firmly. Only part of the rows carry a size: once, few, many, or a class if the clone is expanded.

V gene	D gene	clone size	J gene	CDR3 DNA	CDR3 protein
TRBV13	NA	few	TRBJ2-1	TGTGCCAGCACCCCTGCGGGCCAGAGCTCCTACAATGAGCAGTTCTTC	CASTPAGQSSYNEQFF
TRBV7-2	TRBD1	many	TRBJ2-3	TGTGCCAGCAGCTCCCGACAGGGAGATACGCAGTATTTT	CASSSRQGDTQYF
TRBV30	NA	many	TRBJ1-2	TGTGCCTGGGGAGATTGGTATGGCTACACCTTC	CAWGDWYGYTF
TRBV12-5	NA	many	TRBJ2-5	TGTGCTAGTGGTTCTATTAGCGGATCAAAAGAGACCCAGTACTTC	CASGSISGSKETQYF
TRBV5-6	TRBD2	NA	TRBJ2-1	TGTGCCAGCAGCTGGGGACTAGCCTCCTACAATGAGCAGTTCTTC	CASSWGLASYNEQFF
TRBV20-1	TRBD2	many	TRBJ2-2	TGCAGTGCTAGATTACCTAGCGGGAGCACCGGGGAGCTGTTTTTT	CSARLPSGSTGELFF
TRBV20-1	TRBD2	few	TRBJ2-7	TGCAGTGCTAGAGCCGAAGCGGGGGGACTGAACGAGCAGTACTTC	CSARAEAGGLNEQYF
TRBV3-1	NA	few	TRBJ2-3	TGTGCCAGCAGCCAAAGGTCGGGAGAGGATACGCAGTATTTT	CASSQRSGEDTQYF
TRBV6-5	NA	NA	TRBJ1-4	TGTGCCAGCAGTTACGCACCGGCTCCGAAGGTGACAACTAATGAAAAACTGTTTTTT	CASSYAPAPKVTTNEKLFF
TRBV27	NA	many	TRBJ1-6	TGTGCCAGCAGGAGACATAGCAATTCACCCCTCCACTTT	CASRRHSNSPLHF
TRBV29-1	NA	NA	TRBJ1-2	TGCAGCGCCGGGGGGGGAAATGGGGATGATGGCTACACCTTC	CSAGGGNGDDGYTF
TRBV28	TRBD1	many	TRBJ1-2	TGTGCCAGCAGGAGGACAGGATTTAGCAACTATGGCTACACCTTC	CASRRTGFSNYGYTF
TRBV5-6	TRBD2	many	TRBJ2-7	TGTGCCAGCAGCCCTGGACTAGCGGACGAGCAGTACTTC	CASSPGLADEQYF
TRBV11-2	NA	few	TRBJ1-5	TGTGCCAGCAGCTTAGGTGGGCGCCTAAATCAGCCCCAGCATTTT	CASSLGGRLNQPQHF
TRBV20-1	NA	many	TRBJ2-7	TGCAGTGCTTGGGGACTGGGATACTCCTACGAGCAGTACTTC	CSAWGLGYSYEQYF
TRBV2	NA	many	TRBJ2-1	TGTGCCAGCGAAGGCAACGGGGCTTACAATGAGCAGTTCTTC	CASEGNGAYNEQFF
TRBV5-1	TRBD1	NA	TRBJ1-1	TGCGCCAGCAGCTTTGACGGGACAGGGGAAGCTTTCTTT	CASSFDGTGEAFF
TRBV12-3/TRBV12-4	TRBD1	NA	TRBJ1-5	TGTGCCAGCAGCTCACAGGGGCAGGCGGATCAGCCCCAGCATTTT	CASSSQGQADQPQHF